This TCR beta chain was recorded in a study of regulatory T cells in long-lasting Graves disease. With iRepertoire HTBI primers and Arm-PCR of CDR3 regions, TCR beta libraries were built. TCRdb itself ran the multiplex PCR reads through MiXCR, one entry per CDR3 protein. In the table there are 400,000 to 450,000 distinct CDR3 sequences, 15% of which are singletons. The time point denotes: newly diagnosed GD, antithyroid drugs for less than 3 months. After RNA was extracted from PBMCs, the TCR library was made from it. These data were also filed under a second study, of T cells in Graves' hyperthyroidism and ophthalmopathy.

This clonotype was obtained from a woman in her 30s with Graves disease. The sequences come from peripheral blood mononuclear cells (PBMCs), collected at new diagnosis, from a patient treated with antithyroid drugs.

The CDR3 DNA is TGTGCCAGCAGCGTAGAGGGGGGAACGACTGAAGCTTTCTTT. This sequence encodes CASSVEGGTTEAFF. The V gene is TRBV9, the J gene TRBJ1-1, with D possibly matching TRBD1 (6 bases). V lost 0 bases and J lost 5, with 11 bases in between. CDR1 SGDLS and CDR2 YYNGEE come from the germline V gene. The CDR3 length is 14 residues.